This T cell receptor (beta chain) was identified in a study of Tregs in tolerant kidney transplant recipients. The method was immunoSEQ multiplex PCR; TCRdb's version includes in-frame clones alone and lacks a portion of them. This table holds about 48,000 clones. A word on this clone: The read gets to within 3 residues of the CDR3 end, and the germline J gene fills in the rest.

The V gene's germline CDR1 is SGHVS and CDR2 FQNEAQ. There are 15 residues in the CDR3. V shed 4 bases and J 2 bases; nucleotides not matched to a gene: 8. The input for sequencing was CD4+ T cells from blood, taken before the transplant. V and J are TRBV7-8 and TRBJ2-7; TRBD2 aligns across 7 bases. The sequence was obtained from a human donor who received a combined kidney and bone marrow transplant. Incomplete CDR3 DNA: TGTGCCAGCAGCTACACAGCTAGCGGAACCTACGAG. Translated: CASSYTASGTYE. The complete CDR3 sequence is CASSYTASGTYEQYF. The full variable domain, with the rest looked up from reference TRBV7-8 and TRBJ2-7, is GAGVSQSPRYKVAKRGQDVALRCDPISGHVSLFWYQQALGQGPEFLTYFQNEAQLDKSGLPSDRFFAERPEGSVSTLKIQRTQQEDSAVYLCASSYTASGTYEQYFGPGTRLTVT.